These 10 T cell receptor beta chains originate from one sample sequenced in a study of identical twins. Via MiXCR, TCRdb re-called the 5' RACE reads, giving one row per CDR3 protein. The table includes some 500,000 distinct CDR3 sequences, approximately 14% detected once. This sample also appeared in a second study, on yellow fever vaccine responses in identical twins.

Sequencing used CD4+ T cells sorted from blood. Source of these receptors: a woman aged 18-29 years in good health.

This sequence joins TRBV14 and TRBJ2-7; TRBD2 matches at 7 bases. Germline values: CDR1 SGHDN, CDR2 FVKESK. V shed 5 bases and J 0 bases; nucleotides not matched to a gene: 4. The CDR3 totals 14 residues. DNA of the CDR3: TGTGCCAGCAGCACCGGGAGGTCCTCCTACGAGCAGTACTTC. Translation: CASSTGRSSYEQYF.

This clonotype occurred a few times. The chain links TRBV12-3 or TRBV12-4 to TRBJ1-5; 9 bases line up with TRBD1. J lost 6 bases, V lost 3 bases, and 6 bases had no gene match. The CDR3 consists of 15 residues. The CDR3 bases are TGTGCCAGCAGTTTTGGGACAGGGAACCGTCAGCCCCAGCATTTT. This gives the protein CASSFGTGNRQPQHF.

This clonotype was observed a handful of times. CDR3 in amino acids: CATSRGHRDTGELFF. The DNA for the CDR3 is TGTGCCACCAGCAGAGGTCACAGGGATACCGGGGAGCTGTTTTTT. This chain uses TRBV15 with TRBJ2-2, with D possibly matching TRBD1 (6 bases). This CDR3 region has 15 residues. V was cut by 1 base and J by 5 bases, with 11 bases left in between. Germline CDR1 LNHNV, CDR2 YYDKDF (reference sequence).

This chain connects TRBV20-1 to TRBJ2-1; D is unclear. The CDR3 spans 12 residues. V lost 0 bases and J lost 7, with 7 bases in between. Germline V lookup: CDR1 DFQATT, CDR2 SNEGSKA (reference sequence). CDR3: CSAREGWNEQFF. For the CDR3, the DNA is TGCAGTGCTAGAGAAGGGTGGAATGAGCAGTTCTTC.

The chain joins TRBV6-1 to TRBJ1-1; D gene uncertain. This CDR3 has 14 amino acids. V dropped 4 bases and J dropped 0 bases, with 9 bases sitting between them. Germline V gene lookup returns CDR1 MNHNS and CDR2 SASEGT. In DNA, the CDR3 is TGTGCCAGCAGTGTAGCCTCCATGAACACTGAAGCTTTCTTT. This sequence encodes CASSVASMNTEAFF.

This chain connects TRBV12-3 or TRBV12-4 to TRBJ2-7, with no clear D. The V end was cut by 6 bases, the J end by 2 bases, with 5 bases between. The CDR3 spans 11 residues. CDR3 sequence: CASRRTYEQYF. The CDR3 DNA reads TGTGCCAGCAGAAGGACCTACGAGCAGTACTTC.

This clonotype has only a few counts. The V and J genes are TRBV7-2 and TRBJ2-7, with TRBD2 identical over 12 bases. Looked up from germline, CDR1 is SGHTA and CDR2 is FQGNSA. After removal of 4 bases from V and 0 bases from J, the junction contained 4 bases not matched to a gene. This CDR3 is 16 amino acids long. The CDR3 spells CASSSGLAGSSYEQYF. As DNA, the CDR3 is TGTGCCAGCAGCTCGGGACTAGCGGGTAGCTCCTACGAGCAGTACTTC.

V and J are TRBV4-3 and TRBJ2-7, with a tentative D call TRBD1 (5 bases). Trimming stripped 2 bases from V and 0 bases from J, with 8 bases between. The CDR3 length is 14 residues. In germline, CDR1 is LGHNA, CDR2 YSLEER. The CDR3 bases are TGCGCCAGCAGCCAATACAGGCGCTCCTACGAGCAGTACTTC. Encoded protein: CASSQYRRSYEQYF.

This clonotype was detected ten times or more. V gene TRBV2 combines with J gene TRBJ2-3, with TRBD2 identical over 7 bases. The CDR3 is 15 amino acids. Germline trimming cut 5 bases from V and 1 base from J; bases unmatched to any gene: 6. Germline assignment: CDR1 SNHLY and CDR2 FYNNEI. The CDR3 spells CASSRLALGTDTQYF. CDR3 nucleotide sequence: TGTGCCAGCAGTAGACTAGCTTTAGGCACAGATACGCAGTATTTT.

Many counts were recorded for this clonotype. The chain is built from TRBV20-1 and TRBJ2-1; 9 bases match TRBD2. CDR1 is DFQATT and CDR2 is SNEGSKA in the germline V gene (reference sequence). The CDR3 covers 14 residues. Trimming cost V 3 bases and J 0 bases; bases outside gene matches: 0. The CDR3 here is CSARTSGSYNEQFF. CDR3 nucleotides: TGCAGTGCTAGGACTAGCGGCTCCTACAATGAGCAGTTCTTC.